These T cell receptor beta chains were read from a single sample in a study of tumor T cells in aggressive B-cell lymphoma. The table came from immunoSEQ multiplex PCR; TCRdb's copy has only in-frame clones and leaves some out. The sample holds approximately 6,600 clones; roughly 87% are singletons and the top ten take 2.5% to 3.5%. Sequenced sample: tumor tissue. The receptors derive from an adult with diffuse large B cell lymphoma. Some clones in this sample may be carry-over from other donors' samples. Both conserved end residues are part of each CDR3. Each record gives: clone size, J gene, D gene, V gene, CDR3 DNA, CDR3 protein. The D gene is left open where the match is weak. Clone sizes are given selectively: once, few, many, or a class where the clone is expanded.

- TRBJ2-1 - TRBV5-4 TGTGCCAGCAGCTTGACGGGGGAGTACAATGAGCAGTTCTTC CASSLTGEYNEQFF
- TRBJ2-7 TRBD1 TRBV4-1 TGCGCCAGCAGCGCGGCCGGGACAGGGACTTACGAGCAGTACTTC CASSAAGTGTYEQYF
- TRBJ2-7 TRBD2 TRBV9 TGTGCCAGCAGCGTAGGGGGGGGGACCTACGAGCAGTACTTC CASSVGGGTYEQYF
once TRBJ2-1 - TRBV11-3 TGTGTCAGCAGCCCCCTAGGGGGCTCCTACAATGAGCAGTTCTTC CVSSPLGGSYNEQFF
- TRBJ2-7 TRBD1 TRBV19 TGTGCCAGTAGTTCCCGGGACAGCTCCTACGAGCAGTACTTC CASSSRDSSYEQYF
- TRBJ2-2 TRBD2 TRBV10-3 TGTGCCATCAGTGATTCCCCCGGACTAGTAAAGGGCGGGGAGCTGTTTTTT CAISDSPGLVKGGELFF
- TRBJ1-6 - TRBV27 TGTGCCAGCAGTTTATATCCCTTTTTCGTAGACAACAATTCACCCCTCCACTTT CASSLYPFFVDNNSPLHF
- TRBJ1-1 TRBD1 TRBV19 TGTGCCACCAAGGGACAGGCGAACACTGAAGCTTTCTTT CATKGQANTEAFF
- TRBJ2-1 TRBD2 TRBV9 TGTGCCAGCAGCGTAGTAGCCGGGGGGGTTTCTGAGCAGTTCTTC CASSVVAGGVSEQFF
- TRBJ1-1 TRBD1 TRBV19 TGTGCCAGTAGTACCTCACAGGGGGCGAGGAACACTGAAGCTTTCTTT CASSTSQGARNTEAFF
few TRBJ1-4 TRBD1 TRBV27 TGTGCCAGCAGCTCGACAGGGCTTGCAACTAATGAAAAACTGTTTTTT CASSSTGLATNEKLFF
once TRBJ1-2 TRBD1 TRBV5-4 TGTGCCAGCAGCTTGACCAGACAGGGCCGCGGCGGCTACACCTTC CASSLTRQGRGGYTF
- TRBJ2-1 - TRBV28 TGTGCCAGCAGTTTAAGCTTGGCAGGGGTTTACAATGAGCAGTTCTTC CASSLSLAGVYNEQFF
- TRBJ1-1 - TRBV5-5 TGTGCCAGCAGCTTGTATAGACAGCCCACTGAAGCTTTCTTT CASSLYRQPTEAFF
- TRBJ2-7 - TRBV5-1 TGCGCCAGCAGCTTGAATCGTGGCGACTCCTACGAGCAGTACTTC CASSLNRGDSYEQYF
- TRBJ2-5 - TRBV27 TGTGCCAGCAGCGAGCGGGCCAGGGGGGAGACCCAGTACTTC CASSERARGETQYF
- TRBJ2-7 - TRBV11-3 TGTGCCAGCAGCCCCTCAGGCTACGAGCAGTACTTC CASSPSGYEQYF
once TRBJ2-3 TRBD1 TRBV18 TGTGCCAGCTCACCACCGGGACAGGGCTCAGATACGCAGTATTTT CASSPPGQGSDTQYF
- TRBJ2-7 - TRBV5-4 TGTGCCAGCAGCTTGTCACAGGGACCCTCCTACGAGCAGTACTTC CASSLSQGPSYEQYF
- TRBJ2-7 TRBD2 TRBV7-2 TGTGCCAGCAGGCGGACTAGTGGGTCCCCCTACGAGCAGTACTTC CASRRTSGSPYEQYF
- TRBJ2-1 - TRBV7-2 TGTGCCAGCAGCTCTGTGTCGGGGTATGATAATGAGCAGTTCTTC CASSSVSGYDNEQFF
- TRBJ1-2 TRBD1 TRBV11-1 TGTGCCAGCAGCTTGGACAGGGAGGGTGGCTACACCTTC CASSLDREGGYTF
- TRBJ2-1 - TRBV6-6 TGTGCCAGCACCATTACAAGGGGAAGTGAGCAGTTCTTC CASTITRGSEQFF
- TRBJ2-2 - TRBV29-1 TGCAGCTTTGAGGCTAGCCGGGGCGGGGAGCTGTTTTTT CSFEASRGGELFF
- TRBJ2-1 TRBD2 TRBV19 TGTGCCAGTAGTAGGACCGGGACTAGCGGAGGTGGGGGATACAATGAGCAGTTCTTC CASSRTGTSGGGGYNEQFF
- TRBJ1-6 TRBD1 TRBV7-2 TGTGCCAGCAGCCCAAATTGGACAGGGGCGAATTCACCCCTCCACTTT CASSPNWTGANSPLHF
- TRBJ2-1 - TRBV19 TGTGCCAGTAGTATAACCAGCGGGTACCACAATGAGCAGTTCTTC CASSITSGYHNEQFF
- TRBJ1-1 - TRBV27 TGTGCCAGCAGTTTATTATCCCTGAACACTGAAGCTTTCTTT CASSLLSLNTEAFF
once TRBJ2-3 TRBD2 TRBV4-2 TGTGCCAGCAGCCACGGGACTACCCCGGCCGTGGATACGCAGTATTTT CASSHGTTPAVDTQYF
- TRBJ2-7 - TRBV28 TGTGCCAGCAGCTATACCGCTCACGCCAGGGGTTATTCCTACGAGCAGTACTTC CASSYTAHARGYSYEQYF
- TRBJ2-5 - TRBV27 TGTGCCAGCAGTTTCGGGTCCCCTCCTCAGGGGGGCACCCAGTACTTC CASSFGSPPQGGTQYF
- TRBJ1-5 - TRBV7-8 TGTGCCAGCAGCGACAAGCGGGGAAGGGAGCCCCAGCATTTT CASSDKRGREPQHF
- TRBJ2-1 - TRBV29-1 TGCAGCGCCGACGTTTCGGGGTACAATGAGCAGTTCTTC CSADVSGYNEQFF
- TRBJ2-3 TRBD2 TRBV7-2 TGTGCCAGCAGCTTAGGATTGCGGGGGAGCACAGATACGCAGTATTTT CASSLGLRGSTDTQYF
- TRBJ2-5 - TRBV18 TGTGCCAGCTCACCCCGCCGGGGAACGGGGGAGACCCAGTACTTC CASSPRRGTGETQYF
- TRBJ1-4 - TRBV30 TGTGCCTGGGGACAGACAACTAATGAAAAACTGTTTTTT CAWGQTTNEKLFF
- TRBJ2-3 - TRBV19 TGTGCCAGTTCTTCCGGGTACCCGGACACAGATACGCAGTATTTT CASSSGYPDTDTQYF
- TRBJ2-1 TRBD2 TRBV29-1 TGCAGCGTGGGGACTAGCGGGAATGAGCAGTTCTTC CSVGTSGNEQFF
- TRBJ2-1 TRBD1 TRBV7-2 TGTGCCAGCAGCTTATCGGGCGCAGGGACAGGCCATGAGCAGTTCTTC CASSLSGAGTGHEQFF
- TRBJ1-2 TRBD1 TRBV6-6 TGTGCCAGCAGTTCCCCGACAGGGCTTTCCAACTATGGCTACACCTTC CASSSPTGLSNYGYTF
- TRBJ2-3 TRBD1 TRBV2 TGTGCCAACAAAGGGACAGGGGCAGATACGCAGTATTTT CANKGTGADTQYF
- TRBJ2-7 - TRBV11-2 TGTGCCAGCAGCGCTACTAGTTCCACCTACGAGCAGTACTTC CASSATSSTYEQYF
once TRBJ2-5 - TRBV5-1 TGCGCCAGCGGCCACCCTAGAGGGGGCCAAGAGACCCAGTACTTC CASGHPRGGQETQYF
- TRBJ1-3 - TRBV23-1 TGCGCCAGCAGTCAGTCTATGCGACGGGTTTTCTCTGGAAACACCATATATTTT CASSQSMRRVFSGNTIYF
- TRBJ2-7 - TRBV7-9 TGTGCCAGCAGCACCGGGACGGGGGTCAACGAGCAGTACTTC CASSTGTGVNEQYF
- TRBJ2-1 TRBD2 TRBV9 TGTGCCAGCAGCGTACCGGGACTAGCGAACAATGAGCAGTTCTTC CASSVPGLANNEQFF
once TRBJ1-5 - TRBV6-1 TGTGCCAGCATTTGGGACATCGGTGGCAATCAGCCCCAGCATTTT CASIWDIGGNQPQHF
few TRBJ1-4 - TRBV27 TGTGCCAGCAGCGGGGGGCCAACTAATGAAAAACTGTTTTTT CASSGGPTNEKLFF
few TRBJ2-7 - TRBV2 TGTGCCAGCAGTGAAGAGGTGGCCCTGGTTCGGGACGAGCAGTACTTC CASSEEVALVRDEQYF
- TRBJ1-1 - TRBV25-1 TGTGCCAGCAGGATGAGGCCAGATGAAGCTTTCTTT CASRMRPDEAFF
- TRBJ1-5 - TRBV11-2 TGTGCCAGCAGCTTAGAAAGCAATCAACCCCAGCATTTT CASSLESNQPQHF
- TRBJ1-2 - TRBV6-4 TGTGCCAGCAGTGACACGACACCGGTGGATCATCTTGGCTACACCTTC CASSDTTPVDHLGYTF
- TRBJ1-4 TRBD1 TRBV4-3 TGCGCCAGCAGCCAAGACTGGGGGACAGGGGACGAAAAACTGTTTTTT CASSQDWGTGDEKLFF